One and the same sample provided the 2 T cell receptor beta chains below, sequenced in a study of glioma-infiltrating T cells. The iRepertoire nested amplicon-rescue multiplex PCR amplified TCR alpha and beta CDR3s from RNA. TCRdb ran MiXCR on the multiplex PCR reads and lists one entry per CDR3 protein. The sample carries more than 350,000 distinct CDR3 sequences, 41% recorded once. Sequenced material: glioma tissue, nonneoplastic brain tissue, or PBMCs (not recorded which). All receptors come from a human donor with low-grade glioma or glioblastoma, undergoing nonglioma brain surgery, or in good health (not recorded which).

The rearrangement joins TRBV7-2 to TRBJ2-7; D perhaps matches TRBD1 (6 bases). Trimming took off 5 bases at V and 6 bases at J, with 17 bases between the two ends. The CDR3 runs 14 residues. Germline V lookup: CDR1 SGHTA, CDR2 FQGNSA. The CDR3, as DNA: TGTGCCAGCAGCCGGGACATGACGACGGGCGAGCAGTACTTC. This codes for CASSRDMTTGEQYF.

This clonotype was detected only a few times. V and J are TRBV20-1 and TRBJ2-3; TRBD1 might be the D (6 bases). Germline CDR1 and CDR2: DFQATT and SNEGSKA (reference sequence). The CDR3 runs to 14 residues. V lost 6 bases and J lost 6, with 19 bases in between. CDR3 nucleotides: TGCAGTGCCCCGCCCCGGACAGCCCCGGATACGCAGTATTTT. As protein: CSAPPRTAPDTQYF.